These 29 T cell receptor beta chains came from one sample sequenced in a study of blood T cells in healthy people across ages. Then a second PCR, running roughly 6 to 11 cycles, was carried out with a sample-barcoded 5' primer and a J-beta primer mix. Via MiXCR, TCRdb re-called the 5' RACE reads, giving one row per CDR3 protein. Among roughly 860,000 distinct CDR3 sequences, around two thirds were seen once, and the ten largest hold about a quarter. The sample comprised blood. The receptors here all came from a man aged 25-40 years in good health.

The chain combines TRBV6-5 with TRBJ2-3; 9 bases agree with TRBD2. Germline lookup yields CDR1 MNHEY and CDR2 SVGAGI. V gave up 0 bases and J gave up 1 base; unmatched junction bases: 5. This CDR3 has 17 amino acids. The CDR3 DNA follows: TGTGCCAGCAGTTACTCGATTTCTAGCGGGGGCACAGATACGCAGTATTTT. It translates to CASSYSISSGGTDTQYF.

The chain is built from TRBV4-3 and TRBJ2-7; D is uncertain. CDR1 is LGHNA and CDR2 is YSLEER in the germline V gene. V shed 0 bases and J shed 4 bases, with 16 bases lying between them. The CDR3 length is 16 residues. CDR3 bases: TGCGCCAGCAGCCAAGATCTAGTCAGGAGACCGTACGAGCAGTACTTC. It codes for CASSQDLVRRPYEQYF.

This clonotype was counted a few times. Written as DNA, the CDR3 is TGCGCCAGCAGCTTGTGGACAGGGGACGTGCACAATGAGCAGTACTTC. This codes for CASSLWTGDVHNEQYF. The rearrangement links TRBV5-1 to TRBJ2-5; 9 bases align to TRBD1. CDR1 is SGHRS and CDR2 is YFSETQ in the germline V gene. There are 16 residues in the CDR3. After removal of 1 base from V and 11 bases from J, the junction contained 15 bases not matched to a gene.

The chain joins TRBV29-1 to TRBJ1-4, with D perhaps matching TRBD1 (5 bases). Trimming took 7 bases from V and 5 from J, leaving 17 bases between them. Germline assignment: CDR1 SQVTM and CDR2 ANQGSEA. This CDR3 contains 14 residues. The CDR3 coding sequence is TGCAGCGCCCAGTCAGGGCGCGGGAATGAAAAACTGTTTTTT. Its protein product is CSAQSGRGNEKLFF.

This chain links TRBV29-1 with TRBJ1-2; perhaps TRBD1 as D (5 bases). The V gene lost 1 base and the J gene lost 8 bases, with 20 bases spanning the gap. The CDR3 has 15 amino acids. The germline V gene encodes CDR1 SQVTM and CDR2 ANQGSEA. The chain's CDR3 is CSVEGEGGQGRGYTF. As DNA, the CDR3 is TGCAGCGTTGAAGGCGAGGGAGGTCAGGGCCGCGGCTACACCTTC.

The J gene is TRBJ2-1, the V gene TRBV7-2; no firm D call. Germline assignment: CDR1 SGHTA and CDR2 FQGNSA. Trimming stripped 5 bases from V and 10 bases from J, with 21 bases between. CDR3 length equals 15 residues. CDR3 sequence reads: CASSDTHYTASEQFF. CDR3 sequence (DNA): TGTGCCAGCAGCGATACCCACTATACTGCGTCGGAGCAGTTCTTC.

V is TRBV7-9 and J is TRBJ2-3; D unresolved. V lost 7 bases and J lost 0, with 14 bases in between. Germline-derived CDR1 and CDR2 are SEHNR and FQNEAQ (reference sequence). The CDR3 is 15 amino acids. In nucleotides, the CDR3 is TGTGCCAGCACCACCAGGACCGTCAGCACAGATACGCAGTATTTT. Translated: CASTTRTVSTDTQYF.

This rearrangement joins TRBV5-1 to TRBJ2-3, with 12 positions matching TRBD2. There are 19 residues in the CDR3. Germline lookup yields CDR1 SGHRS and CDR2 YFSETQ. V lost 2 bases, J lost 0 bases, and 10 bases stayed unmatched. In nucleotides, the CDR3 is TGCGCCAGCAGCTTTACTAGCGGGGGGCCAGGATCTAGCACAGATACGCAGTATTTT. Translating it yields CASSFTSGGPGSSTDTQYF.

The sample holds a few counts of this clonotype. The chain employs TRBV12-3 or TRBV12-4 and TRBJ2-5; D may match TRBD1 or TRBD2 (5 bases each). The J call may be faulty, since TRBJ2-7 better matches the DNA end. The CDR3 has 12 residues. The CDR3 sequence is CASCREGNEQYF. CDR3 coding DNA: TGTGCCAGCTGCCGCGAGGGGAACGAGCAGTACTTC.

The chain employs TRBV11-2 and TRBJ2-5; a weak D match, TRBD2 (6 bases). The V and J ends lost 5 bases and 2 bases respectively, with 18 bases between them. The CDR3 covers 16 residues. The germline CDR1 and CDR2 sequences are SGHAT and FQNNGV. The CDR3 DNA reads TGTGCCAGCAGCATCTGGTTGGGGGGTTCTCAAGAGACCCAGTACTTC. Protein product: CASSIWLGGSQETQYF.

This clonotype was seen only a few times. This sequence joins TRBV28 and TRBJ2-7; 8 positions agree with TRBD1. The V segment lost 5 bases and the J segment 3 bases; nucleotides outside the gene matches: 6. Germline V gene lookup returns CDR1 MDHEN and CDR2 SYDVKM. The CDR3 consists of 14 residues. The CDR3 reads CASSHLDRDYEQYF. CDR3 nucleotides: TGTGCCAGCAGTCATCTGGACAGGGACTACGAGCAGTACTTC. Full variable domain (missing parts from reference TRBV28 and TRBJ2-7): DVKVTQSSRYLVKRTGEKVFLECVQDMDHENMFWYRQDPGLGLRLIYFSYDVKMKEKGDIPEGYSVSREKKERFSLILESASTNQTSMYLCASSHLDRDYEQYFGPGTRLTVT.

V and J are TRBV20-1 and TRBJ2-7; possible D gene TRBD1, 6 bases. Germline V CDR1 and CDR2: DFQATT, SNEGSKA (reference sequence). The CDR3 has 14 amino acids. V lost 4 bases, J lost 1 base, and 14 bases lay in between. The CDR3 loop reads CSANPSTGSYEQYF. Here the CDR3 DNA reads TGCAGTGCTAACCCATCGACAGGATCCTACGAGCAGTACTTC.

V gene TRBV20-1 combines with J gene TRBJ1-6; a possible D gene is TRBD1 (6 bases). This CDR3 has 13 amino acids. V was shortened by 3 bases and J by 7 bases, with 10 bases between the two germline ends. Germline CDR1 reads DFQATT; CDR2 reads SNEGSKA (reference sequence). This CDR3 reads CSARGRGNSPLHF. CDR3 bases: TGCAGTGCTAGGGGCAGGGGAAATTCACCCCTCCACTTT.

This clonotype occurred a few times. The chain recombines TRBV10-3 with TRBJ2-3, with 9 positions matching TRBD2. Germline CDR1 and CDR2: ENHRY and SYGVKD. The CDR3 runs 14 residues. J gave up 5 bases and V 7 bases, and 7 bases lay outside the gene matches. This CDR3 reads CAIMASGAQDTQYF. CDR3 nucleotides: TGTGCCATCATGGCTAGCGGGGCACAAGATACGCAGTATTTT.

The rearrangement joins TRBV12-3 or TRBV12-4 to TRBJ2-3; perhaps D is TRBD1 or TRBD2 (5 bases each). V was pared by 7 bases and J by 3 bases, with 14 bases between. The CDR3 consists of 14 residues. The CDR3 nucleotides are TGTGCCAGCACCGATGGGGGTACGACAGATACGCAGTATTTT. Translating gives CASTDGGTTDTQYF.

The V call is TRBV2, the J call TRBJ2-1; D is uncertain. The CDR3 is 14 amino acids. V lost 2 bases and J 3 bases, leaving 8 bases between the germline ends. Germline CDR1 reads SNHLY; CDR2 reads FYNNEI. CDR3 region: CASSETPIYNEQFF. Here the CDR3 DNA reads TGTGCCAGCAGTGAAACCCCAATCTACAATGAGCAGTTCTTC.

The J gene is TRBJ1-6, the V gene TRBV11-2, with D unresolved. In germline, CDR1 is SGHAT, CDR2 FQNNGV. This CDR3 has 13 amino acids. Trimming took off 0 bases at V and 9 bases at J, with 6 bases between the two ends. CDR3 sequence: CASSLERSSPLHF. The CDR3 DNA is TGTGCCAGCAGCTTAGAAAGAAGTTCACCCCTCCACTTT.

The gene calls are TRBV3-1 and TRBJ2-4, with TRBD1 matching over 8 bases. TRBJ2-7 matches the DNA end more closely, so the J call is doubtful. This CDR3 is 15 amino acids long. CDR1 is LGHDT and CDR2 is YNNKEL in the germline V gene (reference sequence). CDR3 loop: CASSLGTGGLYEQYF. The CDR3 DNA reads as TGTGCCAGCAGCCTGGGAACAGGGGGGCTCTACGAGCAGTACTTC.

The V call is TRBV12-3 or TRBV12-4, the J call TRBJ2-1; D is possibly TRBD2 (6 bases). Trimming shortened V by 6 bases and J by 0 bases, and 24 bases separated the two germline ends. The CDR3 sequence is 19 residues long. CDR3 in amino acids: CASSLGGYGWGLSYNEQFF. DNA for the CDR3: TGTGCCAGCAGCCTTGGGGGGTATGGGTGGGGACTCTCCTACAATGAGCAGTTCTTC.

The V and J genes are TRBV7-2 and TRBJ2-4, with TRBD2 as a possible D gene (6 bases). The DNA end favors TRBJ2-7, so the J call may be wrong. CDR3 length equals 13 residues. Germline V gene lookup returns CDR1 SGHTA and CDR2 FQGNSA. The CDR3 loop reads CASSRRASYEQYF. DNA of the CDR3: TGTGCCAGCAGCCGGAGGGCCAGCTACGAGCAGTACTTC.

The chain combines TRBV11-2 with TRBJ2-1; 8 bases are shared with TRBD1. Unmatched junction bases numbered 11, after V lost 5 bases and J lost 8 bases. This CDR3 comprises 15 residues. CDR1 and CDR2 (germline): SGHAT, FQNNGV. DNA for the CDR3: TGTGCCAGCAGCGAAGGGACAGGCGGATTGGATGAGCAGTTCTTC. Amino acid sequence: CASSEGTGGLDEQFF.

This clonotype was found a few times. The rearrangement links TRBV6-2 or TRBV6-3 to TRBJ2-5; D gene unclear. There are 12 residues in the CDR3. The germline gives CDR1 MNHEY, CDR2 SVGEGT. Between the trimmed V and J ends, which lost 2 bases and 5 bases, there was a span of 6 bases. The CDR3 DNA follows: TGTGCCAGCAGTTACATAGAGGAGACCCAGTACTTC. It encodes CASSYIEETQYF.

The V call is TRBV24-1, the J call TRBJ2-1, with D maybe TRBD2 (7 bases). This CDR3 spans 15 amino acids. Germline CDR1 reads KGHDR; CDR2 reads SFDVKD. The V gene lost 4 bases and the J gene lost 7 bases, with 16 bases spanning the gap. The CDR3 nucleotides read TGTGCCACCAGTGACCCGATCAGGGGAGGGAATGAGCAGTTCTTC. This codes for CATSDPIRGGNEQFF.

This chain connects TRBV9 to TRBJ2-5, with 9 bases matching TRBD2. With V trimmed by 2 bases and J by 3 bases, 8 bases remained unmatched. This CDR3 is 16 amino acids long. CDR1 and CDR2 from the germline V gene are SGDLS and YYNGEE. DNA for the CDR3: TGTGCCAGCAGCGTTGCGGGGGGGCCGGGAGAAGAGACCCAGTACTTC. Translating gives CASSVAGGPGEETQYF.

This clonotype has only a few counts. The CDR3 DNA reads TGTGCCAGCAAAAACCGGGACAGGGCTTTAGAGACCCAGTACTTC. This gives the protein CASKNRDRALETQYF. The V and J genes are TRBV12-3 or TRBV12-4 and TRBJ2-5, with 9 bases that match TRBD1. There are 15 residues in the CDR3. The V and J ends lost 7 bases and 4 bases, in that order; junction bases with no gene match: 10.

DNA of the CDR3: TGTGCCAGCAGCGTAACCTACGCAGACCGAGCCAAAAACATTCAGTACTTC. Translated: CASSVTYADRAKNIQYF. The chain is built from TRBV7-2 and TRBJ2-4; D is unclear. The germline V gene has CDR1 SGHTA and CDR2 FQGNSA. The CDR3 runs to 17 residues. Trimming removed 5 bases from V and 0 bases from J, with 17 bases in between.

The chain carries TRBV6-6 and TRBJ1-1, with TRBD1 matching 9 bases. V shed 6 bases, J shed 4 bases, and the junction held 6 bases outside the gene matches. This CDR3 comprises 14 residues. Germline V gives CDR1 MNHNY, CDR2 SVGAGI (reference sequence). This chain's CDR3 is CASSRGTGITEAFF. CDR3 bases: TGTGCCAGCAGCCGCGGGACAGGGATCACTGAAGCTTTCTTT.

V gene TRBV25-1 combines with J gene TRBJ1-1; 7 positions match TRBD1. The V gene end was trimmed by 1 base and the J gene end by 4 bases; junction bases not matched to a gene: 6. Germline CDR1 reads MGHDK; CDR2 reads SYGVNS. The CDR3 spans 15 residues. Written as DNA, the CDR3 is TGTGCCAGCAGTGAATCCCCGACAGGGATCACTGAAGCTTTCTTT. It encodes CASSESPTGITEAFF.

For this clonotype: A junction boundary mismatches the germline segment, possibly from a read error. This sequence joins TRBV7-2 and TRBJ2-6, with D maybe TRBD1 (6 bases). This CDR3 is built from 15 residues. Germline CDR1 is SGHTA and CDR2 is FQGNSA. The CDR3: CASSLDRAGANILTF. The DNA of the CDR3 is TGTGCCAGCAGCTTAGACAGGGCCGGGGCCAACATCCTGACTTTC.